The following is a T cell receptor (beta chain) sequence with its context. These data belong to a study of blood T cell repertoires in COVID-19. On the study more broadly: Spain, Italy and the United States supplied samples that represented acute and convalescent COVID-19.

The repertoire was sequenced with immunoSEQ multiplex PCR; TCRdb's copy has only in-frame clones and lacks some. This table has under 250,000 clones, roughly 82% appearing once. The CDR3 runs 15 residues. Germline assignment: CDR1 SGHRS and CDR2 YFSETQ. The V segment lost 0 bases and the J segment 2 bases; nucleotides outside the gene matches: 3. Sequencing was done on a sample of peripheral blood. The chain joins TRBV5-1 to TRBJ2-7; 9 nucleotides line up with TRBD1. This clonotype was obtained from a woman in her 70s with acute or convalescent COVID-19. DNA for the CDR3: TGCGCCAGCAGCTTGGCGGGGACAGGGCCCTACGAGCAGTACTTC. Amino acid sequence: CASSLAGTGPYEQYF.